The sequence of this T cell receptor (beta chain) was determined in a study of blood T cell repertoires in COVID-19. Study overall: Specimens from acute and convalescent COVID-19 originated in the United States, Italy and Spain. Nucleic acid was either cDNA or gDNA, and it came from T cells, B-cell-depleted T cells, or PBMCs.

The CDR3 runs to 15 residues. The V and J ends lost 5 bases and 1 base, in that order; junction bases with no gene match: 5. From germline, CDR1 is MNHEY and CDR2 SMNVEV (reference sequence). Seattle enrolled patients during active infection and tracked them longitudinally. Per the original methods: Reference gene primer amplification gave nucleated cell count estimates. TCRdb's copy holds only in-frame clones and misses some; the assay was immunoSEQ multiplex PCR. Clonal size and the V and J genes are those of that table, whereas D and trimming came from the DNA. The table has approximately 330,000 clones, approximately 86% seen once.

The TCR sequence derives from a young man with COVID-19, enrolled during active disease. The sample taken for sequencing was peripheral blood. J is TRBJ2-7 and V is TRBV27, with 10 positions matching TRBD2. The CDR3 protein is CASSVAGGLSYEQYF. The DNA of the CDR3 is TGTGCCAGCAGTGTAGCGGGGGGATTATCCTACGAGCAGTACTTC.